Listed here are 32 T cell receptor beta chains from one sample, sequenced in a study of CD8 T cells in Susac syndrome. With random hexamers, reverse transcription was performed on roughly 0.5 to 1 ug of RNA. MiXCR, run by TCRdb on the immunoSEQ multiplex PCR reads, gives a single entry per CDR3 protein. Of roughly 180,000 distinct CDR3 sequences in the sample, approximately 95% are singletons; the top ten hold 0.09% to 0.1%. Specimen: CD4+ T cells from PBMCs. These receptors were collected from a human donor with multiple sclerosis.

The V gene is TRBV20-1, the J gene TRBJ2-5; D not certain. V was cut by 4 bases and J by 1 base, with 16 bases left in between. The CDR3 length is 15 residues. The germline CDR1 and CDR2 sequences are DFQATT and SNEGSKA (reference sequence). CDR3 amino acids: CSAIGRPGSQETQYF. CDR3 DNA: TGCAGTGCTATCGGACGACCCGGTAGCCAAGAGACCCAGTACTTC.

The CDR3 coding sequence is TGTGCCAGCTCACCAGGCAGGGCCTCCTACGAGCAGTACTTC. Encoded protein: CASSPGRASYEQYF. The chain recombines TRBV18 with TRBJ2-7, with D possibly being TRBD1 (5 bases). CDR3 size: 14 residues. Trimming took 2 bases from V and 0 from J, leaving 8 bases between them. CDR1 is KGHSH and CDR2 is LQKENI in the germline V gene.

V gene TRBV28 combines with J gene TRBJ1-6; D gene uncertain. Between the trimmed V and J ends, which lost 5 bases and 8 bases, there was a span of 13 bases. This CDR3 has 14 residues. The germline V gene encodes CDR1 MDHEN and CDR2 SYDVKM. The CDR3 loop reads CASSPRIVHSPLHF. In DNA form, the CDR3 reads TGTGCCAGCAGTCCCCGGATAGTCCATTCACCCCTCCACTTT.

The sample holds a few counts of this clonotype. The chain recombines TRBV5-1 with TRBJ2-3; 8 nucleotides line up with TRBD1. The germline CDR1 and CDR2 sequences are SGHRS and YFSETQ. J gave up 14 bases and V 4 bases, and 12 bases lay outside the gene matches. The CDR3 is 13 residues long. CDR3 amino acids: CASSVPGTGRWYF. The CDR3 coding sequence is TGCGCCAGCAGCGTCCCCGGGACAGGTCGGTGGTATTTT.

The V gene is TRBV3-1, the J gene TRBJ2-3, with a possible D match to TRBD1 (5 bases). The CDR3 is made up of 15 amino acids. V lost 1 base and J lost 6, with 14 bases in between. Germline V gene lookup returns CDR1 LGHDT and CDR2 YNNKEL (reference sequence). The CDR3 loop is CASSQGDHRGDTQYF. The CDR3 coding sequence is TGTGCCAGCAGCCAAGGAGACCATAGGGGCGATACGCAGTATTTT.

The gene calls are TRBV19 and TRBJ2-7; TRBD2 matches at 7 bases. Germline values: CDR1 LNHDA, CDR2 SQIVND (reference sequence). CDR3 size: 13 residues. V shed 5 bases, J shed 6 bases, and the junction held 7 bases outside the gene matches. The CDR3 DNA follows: TGTGCCAGTAGTCCCGGACTAGGGGCCGAGCAGTACTTC. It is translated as CASSPGLGAEQYF.

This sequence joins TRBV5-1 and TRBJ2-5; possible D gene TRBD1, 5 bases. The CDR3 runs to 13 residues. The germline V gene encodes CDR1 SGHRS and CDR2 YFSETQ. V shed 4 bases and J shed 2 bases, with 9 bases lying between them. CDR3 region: CASSPRQQETQYF. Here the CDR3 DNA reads TGCGCCAGCAGCCCCCGACAGCAAGAGACCCAGTACTTC.

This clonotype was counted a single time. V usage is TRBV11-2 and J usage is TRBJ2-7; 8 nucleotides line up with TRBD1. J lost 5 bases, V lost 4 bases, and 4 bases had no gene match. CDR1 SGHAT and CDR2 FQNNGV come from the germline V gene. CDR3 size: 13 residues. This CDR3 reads CASSSDRDNEQYF. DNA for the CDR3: TGTGCCAGCAGCTCGGACAGGGATAACGAGCAGTACTTC.

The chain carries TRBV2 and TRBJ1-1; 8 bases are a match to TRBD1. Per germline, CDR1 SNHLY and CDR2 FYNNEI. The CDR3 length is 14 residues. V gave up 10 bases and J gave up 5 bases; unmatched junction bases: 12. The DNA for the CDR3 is TGTGCCAACTCGAACGACAGGGGTCGGACTGAAGCTTTCTTT. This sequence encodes CANSNDRGRTEAFF.

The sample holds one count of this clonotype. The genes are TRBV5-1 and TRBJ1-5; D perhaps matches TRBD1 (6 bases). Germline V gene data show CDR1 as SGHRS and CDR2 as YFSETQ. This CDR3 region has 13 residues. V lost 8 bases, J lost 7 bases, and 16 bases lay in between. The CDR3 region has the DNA TGCGCCAGTTCGGAGGGGGACCGACAGCCCCAGCATTTT. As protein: CASSEGDRQPQHF.

The CDR3 nucleotides read TGTGCCAGCAGTTTAACCCGCCTAGCGGGGTACAATGAGCAGTTCTTC. The encoded protein is CASSLTRLAGYNEQFF. The genes are TRBV7-2 and TRBJ2-1, with 9 bases matching TRBD2. Trimming took 6 bases from V and 4 from J; bases not matched to a gene: 10. The germline CDR1 and CDR2 sequences are SGHTA and FQGNSA. The CDR3 is made up of 16 amino acids.

CDR3 residues: CASSYHREAEAFF. The CDR3 DNA reads as TGTGCCAGCAGTTACCACAGGGAAGCTGAAGCTTTCTTT. The genes are TRBV6-2 or TRBV6-3 and TRBJ1-1, with D maybe TRBD1 (6 bases). Germline V gives CDR1 MNHEY, CDR2 SVGEGT. V was cut by 2 bases and J by 6 bases, with 10 bases left in between. The CDR3 is 13 amino acids.

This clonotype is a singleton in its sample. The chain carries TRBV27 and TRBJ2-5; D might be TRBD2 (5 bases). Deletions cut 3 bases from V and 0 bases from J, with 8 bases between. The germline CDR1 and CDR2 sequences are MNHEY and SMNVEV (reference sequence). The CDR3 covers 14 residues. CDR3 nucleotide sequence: TGTGCCAGCAGTTTGTCGGGGTACCAAGAGACCCAGTACTTC. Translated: CASSLSGYQETQYF.

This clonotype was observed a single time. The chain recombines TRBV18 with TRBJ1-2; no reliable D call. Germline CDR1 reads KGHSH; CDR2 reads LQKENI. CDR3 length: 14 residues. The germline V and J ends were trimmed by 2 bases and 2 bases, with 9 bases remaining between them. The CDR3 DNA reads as TGTGCCAGCTCACCAAGTGACGGGAACTATGGCTACACCTTC. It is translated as CASSPSDGNYGYTF.

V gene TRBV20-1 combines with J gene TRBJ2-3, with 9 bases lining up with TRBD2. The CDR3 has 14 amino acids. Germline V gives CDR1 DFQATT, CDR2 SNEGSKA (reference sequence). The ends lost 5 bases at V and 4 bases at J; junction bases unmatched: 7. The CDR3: CSAPESGRSDTQYF. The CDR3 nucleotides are TGCAGTGCTCCCGAAAGCGGGAGGTCAGATACGCAGTATTTT.

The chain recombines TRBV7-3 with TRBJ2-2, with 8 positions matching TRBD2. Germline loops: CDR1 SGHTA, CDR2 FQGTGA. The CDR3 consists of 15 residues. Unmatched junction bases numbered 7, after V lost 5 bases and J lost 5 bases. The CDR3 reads CASSPGGSRTGELFF. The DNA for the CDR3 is TGTGCCAGCAGCCCGGGGGGGTCTAGAACCGGGGAGCTGTTTTTT.

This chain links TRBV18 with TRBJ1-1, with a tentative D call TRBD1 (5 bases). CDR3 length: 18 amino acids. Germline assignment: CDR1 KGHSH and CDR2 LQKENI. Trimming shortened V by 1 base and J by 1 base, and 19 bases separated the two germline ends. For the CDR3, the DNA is TGTGCCAGCTCACCACGCGCGGCGGGGCCGGAGACGAACACTGAAGCTTTCTTT. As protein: CASSPRAAGPETNTEAFF. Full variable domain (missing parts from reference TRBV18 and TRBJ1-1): NAGVMQNPRHLVRRRGQEARLRCSPMKGHSHVYWYRQLPEEGLKFMVYLQKENIIDESGMPKERFSAEFPKEGPSILRIQQVVRGDSAAYFCASSPRAAGPETNTEAFFGQGTRLTVV.

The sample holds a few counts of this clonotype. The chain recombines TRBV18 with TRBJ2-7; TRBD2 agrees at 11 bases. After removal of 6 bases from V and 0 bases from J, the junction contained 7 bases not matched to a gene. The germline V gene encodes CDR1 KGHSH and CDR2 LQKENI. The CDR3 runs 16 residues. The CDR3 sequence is CASSPGLAGLSYEQYF. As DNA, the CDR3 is TGTGCCAGCTCCCCCGGACTAGCGGGTCTCTCCTACGAGCAGTACTTC.

CDR3 amino acids: CASSNYKGEGNQPQHF. CDR3 sequence (DNA): TGTGCCAGTAGTAACTACAAGGGTGAAGGCAATCAGCCCCAGCATTTT. V usage is TRBV19 and J usage is TRBJ1-5; D unresolved. This CDR3 spans 16 amino acids. Germline CDR1 LNHDA, CDR2 SQIVND (reference sequence). V lost 4 bases and J 2 bases, leaving 15 bases between the germline ends.

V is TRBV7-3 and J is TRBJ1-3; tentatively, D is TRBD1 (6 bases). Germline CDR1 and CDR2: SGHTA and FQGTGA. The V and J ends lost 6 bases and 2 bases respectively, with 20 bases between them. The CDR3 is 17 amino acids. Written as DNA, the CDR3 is TGTGCCAGCAGTCCCCCCTCGGGACATGGACCTGGAAACACCATATATTTT. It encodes CASSPPSGHGPGNTIYF.

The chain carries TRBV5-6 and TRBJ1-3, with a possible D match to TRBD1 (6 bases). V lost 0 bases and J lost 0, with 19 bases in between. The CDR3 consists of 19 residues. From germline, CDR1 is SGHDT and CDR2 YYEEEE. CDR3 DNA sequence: TGTGCCAGCAGCTTGGTAGGCGCGTTGGGGGCCGACTCTGGAAACACCATATATTTT. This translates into CASSLVGALGADSGNTIYF. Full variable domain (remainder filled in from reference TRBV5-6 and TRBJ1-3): DAGVTQSPTHLIKTRGQQVTLRCSPKSGHDTVSWYQQALGQGPQFIFQYYEEEERQRGNFPDRFSGHQFPNYSSELNVNALLLGDSALYLCASSLVGALGADSGNTIYFGEGSWLTVV.

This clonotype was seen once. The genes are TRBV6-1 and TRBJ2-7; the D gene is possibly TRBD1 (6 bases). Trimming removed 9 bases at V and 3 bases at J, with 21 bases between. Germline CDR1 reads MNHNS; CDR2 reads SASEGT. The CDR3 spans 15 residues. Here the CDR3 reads CASIWSPDSLYEQYF. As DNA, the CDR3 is TGTGCCAGTATTTGGTCTCCGGACAGCCTCTACGAGCAGTACTTC.

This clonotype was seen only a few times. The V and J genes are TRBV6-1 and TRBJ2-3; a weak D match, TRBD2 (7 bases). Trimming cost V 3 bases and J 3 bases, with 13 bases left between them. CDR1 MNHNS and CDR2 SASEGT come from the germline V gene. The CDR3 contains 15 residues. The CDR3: CASSDSGTITDTQYF. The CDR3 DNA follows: TGTGCCAGCAGTGACAGCGGGACAATTACAGATACGCAGTATTTT.

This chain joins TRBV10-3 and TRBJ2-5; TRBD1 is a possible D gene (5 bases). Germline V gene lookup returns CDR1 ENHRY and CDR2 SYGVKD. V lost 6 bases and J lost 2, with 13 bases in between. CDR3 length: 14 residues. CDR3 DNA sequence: TGTGCCATCAGATCGGCAGGGCCACAAGAGACCCAGTACTTC. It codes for CAIRSAGPQETQYF.

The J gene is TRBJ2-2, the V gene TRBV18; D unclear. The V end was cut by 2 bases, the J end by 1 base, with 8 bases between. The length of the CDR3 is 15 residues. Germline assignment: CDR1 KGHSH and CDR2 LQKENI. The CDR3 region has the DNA TGTGCCAGCTCACCAGATGCCCTGAACACCGGGGAGCTGTTTTTT. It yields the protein CASSPDALNTGELFF.

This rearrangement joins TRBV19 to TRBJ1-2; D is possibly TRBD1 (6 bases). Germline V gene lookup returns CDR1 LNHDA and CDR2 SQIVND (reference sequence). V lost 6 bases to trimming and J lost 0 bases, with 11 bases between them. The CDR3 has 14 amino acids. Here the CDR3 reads CASRMDRTNYGYTF. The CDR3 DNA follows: TGTGCCAGTAGAATGGACAGAACTAACTATGGCTACACCTTC.

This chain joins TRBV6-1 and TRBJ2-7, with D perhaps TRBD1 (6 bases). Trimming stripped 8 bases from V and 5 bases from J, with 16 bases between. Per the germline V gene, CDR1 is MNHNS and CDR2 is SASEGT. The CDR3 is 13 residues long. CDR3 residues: CASAPTGTNEQYF. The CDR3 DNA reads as TGTGCCAGCGCACCGACCGGGACAAACGAGCAGTACTTC.

The CDR3 DNA follows: TGCAGTGCTAGAGGAAGCAGGGGACAAGAGACCCAGTACTTC. It translates to CSARGSRGQETQYF. The chain recombines TRBV20-1 with TRBJ2-5; TRBD1 might be the D (6 bases). This CDR3 has 14 residues. Germline CDR1 reads DFQATT; CDR2 reads SNEGSKA (reference sequence). Trimming left V 1 base short and J 2 bases short, with 11 bases between.

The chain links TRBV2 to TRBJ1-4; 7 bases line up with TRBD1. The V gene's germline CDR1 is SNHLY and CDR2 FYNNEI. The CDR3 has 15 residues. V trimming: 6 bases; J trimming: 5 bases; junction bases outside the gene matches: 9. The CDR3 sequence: CASRRPGTENEKLFF. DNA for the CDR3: TGTGCCAGCAGACGACCCGGGACAGAGAATGAAAAACTGTTTTTT.

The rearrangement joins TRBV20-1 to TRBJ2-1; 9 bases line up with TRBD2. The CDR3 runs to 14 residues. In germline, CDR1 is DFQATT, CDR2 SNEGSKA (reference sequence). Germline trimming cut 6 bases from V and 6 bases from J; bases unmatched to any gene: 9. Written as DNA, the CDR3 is TGCAGTGCCCCCTTCGCGGGAGGGGTCAATGAGCAGTTCTTC. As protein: CSAPFAGGVNEQFF.

CDR3 sequence (DNA): TGCGCCAGCAGCTTAGGCGAGGGAGACGGCTACACCTTC. Translation: CASSLGEGDGYTF. The genes are TRBV5-1 and TRBJ1-2; D gene ambiguous. Germline CDR1 SGHRS, CDR2 YFSETQ. V gave up 2 bases and J gave up 8 bases, with 13 bases separating them. This CDR3 has 13 amino acids.

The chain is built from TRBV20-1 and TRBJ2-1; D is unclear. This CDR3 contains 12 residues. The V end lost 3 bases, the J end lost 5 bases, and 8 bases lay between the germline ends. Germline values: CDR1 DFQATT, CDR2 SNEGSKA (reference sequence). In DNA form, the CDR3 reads TGCAGTGCTAGTATGCTAGACAATGAGCAGTTCTTC. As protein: CSASMLDNEQFF.